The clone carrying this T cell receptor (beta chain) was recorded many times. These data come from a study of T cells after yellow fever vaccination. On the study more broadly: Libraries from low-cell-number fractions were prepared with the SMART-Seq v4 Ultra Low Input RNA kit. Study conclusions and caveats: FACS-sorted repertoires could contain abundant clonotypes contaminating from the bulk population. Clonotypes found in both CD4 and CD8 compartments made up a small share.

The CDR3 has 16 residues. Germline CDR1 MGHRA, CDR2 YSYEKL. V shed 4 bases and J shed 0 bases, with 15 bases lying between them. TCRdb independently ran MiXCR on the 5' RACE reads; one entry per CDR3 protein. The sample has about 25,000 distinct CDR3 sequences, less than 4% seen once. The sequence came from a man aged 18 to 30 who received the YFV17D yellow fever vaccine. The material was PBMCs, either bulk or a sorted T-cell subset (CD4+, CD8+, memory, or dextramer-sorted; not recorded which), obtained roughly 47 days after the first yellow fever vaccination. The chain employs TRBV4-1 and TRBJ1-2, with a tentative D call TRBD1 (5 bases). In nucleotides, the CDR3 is TGCGCCAGCAGCCGTAACCCAGGGCCAACTAACTATGGCTACACCTTC. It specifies CASSRNPGPTNYGYTF.